This T cell receptor beta chain originates from a study of T cell changes during pregnancy in multiple sclerosis. With 7 bases removed from V and 6 bases from J, the gap between germline ends came to 10 bases. Germline V lookup: CDR1 SNHLY, CDR2 FYNNEI. The CDR3 sequence is 11 residues long. The table came from immunoSEQ multiplex PCR; TCRdb's copy has only in-frame clones and leaves some out. The table records fewer than 100,000 clones, roughly 90% of them present only once. This TCR was recovered from a female donor with multiple sclerosis, enrolled in a pregnancy study. The rearrangement joins TRBV2 to TRBJ2-7; no reliable D call. The starting material was peripheral blood, obtained before pregnancy. The CDR3 region has the DNA TGTGCCAGCAACCTAAACCGCGAGCAGTACTTC. This encodes CASNLNREQYF.